Described below is a single T cell receptor (beta chain) sequence and its context. The data were taken from a study of shared clonotypes between healthy human individuals. This table comes from immunoSEQ multiplex PCR, and its TCRdb copy is limited to in-frame clones, with some not included. The sample has about 2.3 million clones; around 92% are singletons. The sequenced material came from naive CD4+ T cells from PBMCs. Subset in this sample: CD45RA+ positively selected. This receptor was taken from a man younger than 30 in good health. Some clones in this sample may be carry-over from other donors' samples.

The CDR3 DNA reads TGTGCCAGCCAGCGGCGGCTGAACACTGAAGCTTTCTTT. It codes for CASQRRLNTEAFF. This chain connects TRBV7-9 to TRBJ1-1, with D unresolved. Germline V gene lookup returns CDR1 SEHNR and CDR2 FQNEAQ (reference sequence). The CDR3 spans 13 residues. Trimming pared 8 bases from V and 0 bases from J, leaving 10 bases between.